This T cell receptor beta chain was captured by sequencing in a study of T cells in Graves' hyperthyroidism and ophthalmopathy. Concerning this clonotype: Its antigen is not known. A read error may explain this, as a much larger clone is one base away.

TCR beta CDR3 regions were amplified from RNA transcripts. The HTBI set primed first-round TCR CDR3 RT-PCR. TCRdb called the multiplex PCR reads again in MiXCR, with one record for every CDR3 protein. The data show some 800,000 distinct CDR3 sequences, with 38% seen just once and about 8.9% held by the top ten. Study-wide points: Most clonotypes expanded in thyroid above 0.001 were likewise present in blood. A model built on 13 V-J features separated ophthalmopathy from stable hyperthyroidism.

With 5 bases removed from V and 2 bases from J, the gap between germline ends came to 13 bases. The CDR3 covers 16 residues. Germline loops: CDR1 SGHVS, CDR2 FNYEAQ. Sequenced: blood. The chain employs TRBV7-6 and TRBJ2-6; D unresolved. The source is a man between 18 and 29 years old with Graves' hyperthyroidism. The CDR3 is CASSQDFRTGANVLTF. For the CDR3, the DNA is TGTGCCAGCAGCCAAGATTTCCGGACTGGGGCCAACGTCCTGACTTTC.